This record looks at one TCR beta chain sequence and its context. Its target is not known. This specimen belongs to a study of T cell responses to AZD1222 COVID-19 vaccine. Study outcomes and limitations: Distributed over spike, vaccine-associated CD4 TCRs predominated at 160-218 and 743-854. Among those given AZD1222, only 6 or 7 were seropositive at baseline. Compared with day 0, the breadth and depth of the Spike-specific TCR repertoire rose significantly after two doses of AZD1222. White British ancestry dominated among donors, who included more females, and clonal diversity was possibly underestimated.

The CDR3 consists of 17 residues. Repertoires were generated with immunoSEQ multiplex PCR, while TCRdb's copy carries only in-frame clones and drops some. There are about 99,000 clones in the sample; approximately 90% occur only once, and less than 3.5% lies in the top ten. The material was peripheral blood, obtained on day 0 of AZD1222 vaccination. This clonotype was sampled from an adult in good health. V usage is TRBV21-1 and J usage is TRBJ1-1. TRBV21-1 is tagged as a pseudogene. Here the CDR3 reads CASRLAIATQIRIEAFF. CDR3 bases: TGTGCCAGCAGACTTGCGATAGCTACACAAATTCGCATTGAAGCTTTCTTT.